The sequence of this T cell receptor beta chain was determined in a study of metastatic and nonmetastatic thyroid tumors. Germline V gene sequence: CDR1 LNHDA, CDR2 SQIVND (reference sequence). Trimming left V 7 bases short and J 2 bases short, with 15 bases between. This CDR3 region has 15 residues. Original handling: Between-group CDR3 differences, defined by clinicopathological status, yielded a distant-metastasis classifier for papillary thyroid cancer. TCRdb re-analyzed the PCR reads using MiXCR. Here the V and J calls rest on TCRdb's processing, not on the authors' analysis. The profile shows 9,900 or so clones, less than 40% of them singletons. Nobody among the patients had been given any treatment before thyroid surgery. This clone has a count of ten or more. A much more abundant neighbour one base away suggests this may be a read error. The sample has other DNA sequences that encode this CDR3 too.

Sequenced: tumor tissue. V usage is TRBV19 and J usage is TRBJ2-4, with D perhaps matching TRBD1 (6 bases). The TCR comes from a female donor with papillary thyroid cancer or a benign thyroid nodule (not recorded which). Some clones in this sample may be carry-over from other donors' samples. This CDR3 reads CASKLGTSPKNIQYF. The CDR3, as DNA: TGTGCCAGTAAGCTCGGGACATCCCCCAAAAACATTCAGTACTTC. The full variable domain, its missing parts supplied by reference TRBV19 and TRBJ2-4, is DGGITQSPKYLFRKEGQNVTLSCEQNLNHDAMYWYRQDPGQGLRLIYYSQIVNDFQKGDIAEGYSVSREKKESFPLTVTSAQKNPTAFYLCASKLGTSPKNIQYFGAGTRLSVL.